The source of this T cell receptor beta chain is a study of shared clonotypes between healthy human individuals. About the study: The plates for each donor numbered three CD4 naive, three CD4 memory, two CD8 naive and one CD8 memory. Study-level results: Naive CD4 clonotype sharing across several donors was 4.5% to 6%. Unshared clonotypes carried lower generation probabilities than those common to all four donors.

Germline V lookup: CDR1 MNHEY, CDR2 SMNVEV (reference sequence). The CDR3 contains 15 residues. Trimming at V came to 6 bases and at J to 1 base, leaving 6 bases not matched to a gene. Only in-frame clones appear in the TCRdb table, and some are missing; sequencing was by immunoSEQ multiplex PCR. This sample has some 650,000 clones, with about 96% found just once. On this clone itself: Antigen: not known.

This sequence joins TRBV27 and TRBJ2-7, with TRBD2 matching 10 bases. The sample was naive CD4+ T cells sorted from blood. Noted subset: CD45RA+ positively selected. This receptor was obtained from a woman aged 25-40 years in good health. As DNA, the CDR3 is TGTGCCAGCAGCAAGACTAGCGGGTCATCCTACGAGCAGTACTTC. This encodes CASSKTSGSSYEQYF.